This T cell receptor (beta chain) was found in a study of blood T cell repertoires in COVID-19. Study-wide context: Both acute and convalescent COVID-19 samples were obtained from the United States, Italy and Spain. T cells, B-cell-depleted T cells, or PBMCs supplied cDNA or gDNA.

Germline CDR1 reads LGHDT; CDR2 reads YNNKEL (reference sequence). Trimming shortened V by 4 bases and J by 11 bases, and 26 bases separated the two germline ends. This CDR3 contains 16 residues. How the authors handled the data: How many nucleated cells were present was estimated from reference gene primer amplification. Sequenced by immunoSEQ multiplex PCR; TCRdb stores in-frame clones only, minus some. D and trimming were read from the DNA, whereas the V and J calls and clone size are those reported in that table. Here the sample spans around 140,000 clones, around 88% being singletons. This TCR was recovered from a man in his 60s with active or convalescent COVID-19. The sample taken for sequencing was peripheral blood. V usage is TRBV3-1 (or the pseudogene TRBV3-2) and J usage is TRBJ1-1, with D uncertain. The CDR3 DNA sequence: TGTGCCAGCAGCCGTCTAAGTGGAACGGAGCCTGCTACGGCTTTCTTT. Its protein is CASSRLSGTEPATAFF.